The entry below describes one T cell receptor (beta chain). V lost 0 bases and J lost 4; bases outside the gene matches: 4. The CDR3 consists of 15 residues. Per the germline V gene, CDR1 is LGHNA and CDR2 is YSLEER. This sample is drawn from a study of T cells after yellow fever vaccination. One entry per CDR3 protein results from TCRdb running MiXCR on the 5' RACE reads. The repertoire holds around 330,000 distinct CDR3 sequences, with 3.6% as singletons. This sequence joins TRBV4-3 and TRBJ2-5; 8 bases are a match to TRBD1. The specimen comprised PBMCs, sampled on the day of the yellow fever booster vaccination. The TCR originated in a man aged 18 to 29 who received the YFV17D yellow fever vaccine. The CDR3 is CASSQEATGAETQYF. The CDR3 DNA sequence: TGCGCCAGCAGCCAAGAGGCGACAGGGGCAGAGACCCAGTACTTC.